Listed below are T cell receptor beta chains from one sample, sequenced in a study of shared clonotypes between healthy human individuals. TCRdb keeps only in-frame clones here, not all; method: immunoSEQ multiplex PCR. This sample has some 2,100,000 clones, with roughly 91% found just once. What was sequenced was naive CD8+ T cells from PBMCs. Receptors were obtained from a man aged 18 to 29 in good health. Some clones in this sample may be carry-over from other donors' samples. Each CDR3 is given with its conserved first and last residue. D genes are given only for firm matches. A row's size may be missing; if present it is once, few, many or a size class.

j_call	clone_size	d_call	v_call	cdr3_aa	cdr3_nt
TRBJ2-3	NA	NA	TRBV5-6	CASRHGAGSFGTQYF	TGTGCCAGCAGACATGGGGCGGGATCCTTCGGTACGCAGTATTTT
TRBJ2-7	NA	TRBD2	TRBV4-1	CASSREQVAGPFSYEQYF	TGCGCCAGCAGCCGCGAGCAGGTAGCGGGCCCCTTCTCCTACGAGCAGTACTTC
TRBJ1-2	NA	TRBD1	TRBV7-8	CASTKGAGGYTF	TGTGCCAGCACCAAGGGGGCGGGTGGCTACACCTTC
TRBJ2-7	NA	NA	TRBV7-2	CASSPTGSSYEQYF	TGTGCCAGTAGCCCAACAGGTAGCTCCTACGAGCAGTACTTC
TRBJ2-3	NA	TRBD2	TRBV29-1	CSVEDGGLAVSTDTQYF	TGCAGCGTTGAAGATGGGGGACTAGCGGTTAGCACAGATACGCAGTATTTT
TRBJ1-5	NA	TRBD1	TRBV28	CASRRDSLYQPQHF	TGTGCCAGCCGCCGGGACAGTCTTTATCAGCCCCAGCATTTT
TRBJ2-5	NA	NA	TRBV5-8	CASTPRGQTPETQYF	TGTGCCAGCACCCCGAGGGGACAAACACCAGAGACCCAGTACTTC
TRBJ2-4	NA	TRBD1	TRBV13	CASSLKDRGVQYF	TGTGCCAGCAGCTTGAAGGACAGGGGGGTTCAGTACTTC
TRBJ2-7	NA	NA	TRBV15	CATSRGRMAGYEQYF	TGTGCCACCAGCAGGGGGAGGATGGCGGGGTACGAGCAGTACTTC
TRBJ2-2	NA	TRBD1	TRBV6-5	CASSYRTGNTGELFF	TGTGCCAGCAGTTACAGGACAGGGAACACCGGGGAGCTGTTTTTT
TRBJ2-7	NA	NA	TRBV7-8	CASSSLPRFEQYF	TGTGCCAGCAGCTCCCTCCCCAGGTTCGAGCAGTACTTC
TRBJ2-3	NA	TRBD2	TRBV11-2	CASSLAPTSLDTQYF	TGTGCCAGCAGCTTAGCCCCGACTAGCTTAGATACGCAGTATTTT
TRBJ1-2	NA	NA	TRBV15	CATSRDSSYGYTF	TGTGCCACCAGCAGGGACAGTTCCTATGGCTACACCTTC
TRBJ2-2	once	TRBD2	TRBV11-3	CASSLSGLAGVGELFF	TGTGCCAGCAGCTTATCGGGACTAGCGGGAGTCGGGGAGCTGTTTTTT
TRBJ2-1	NA	NA	TRBV7-9	CASSPILGPGNNEQFF	TGTGCCAGCAGCCCCATACTAGGGCCGGGTAACAATGAGCAGTTCTTC
TRBJ2-7	NA	TRBD2	TRBV11-2	CASSFGLAGTASYEQYF	TGTGCCAGCAGCTTCGGCCTAGCGGGCACCGCCTCCTACGAGCAGTACTTC
TRBJ2-1	NA	NA	TRBV7-8	CASSQRSLVDEQFF	TGTGCCAGCAGCCAGAGGTCCCTAGTGGATGAGCAGTTCTTC